This T cell receptor (beta chain) stems from a study of blood T cell repertoires in COVID-19. Study context: Sources were T cells, B-cell-depleted T cells, or PBMCs; the material itself was cDNA or gDNA.

V was cut by 3 bases and J by 6 bases, with 6 bases left in between. The CDR3 spans 11 residues. Germline CDR1 reads WSHSY; CDR2 reads SAAADI. Participant age was roughly 18 to 90 years, and participants resided in about two dozen US areas. Researchers sorted participants into cohorts using their self-reported clinical history. As processed by the authors: Amplified reference gene primers provided the basis for estimating nucleated cell counts. The table came from immunoSEQ multiplex PCR; TCRdb's copy has only in-frame clones and leaves some out. V, J and clone size are taken as reported in that table, and D and trimming were inferred from the DNA itself. The sample holds 150,000 to 200,000 clones, 82% seen once.

The clonotype originates from a man aged 50 or older who had recovered from COVID-19. Sequencing used PBMCs or T cells enriched from blood (not recorded which). V usage is TRBV10-2 and J usage is TRBJ2-7; D is undetermined. The CDR3 protein is CASSDPSEQYF. CDR3 sequence (DNA): TGCGCCAGCAGTGACCCCTCCGAGCAGTACTTC.